This T cell receptor beta chain is from a study of cytomegalovirus exposure and HLA in healthy donors. The germline V gene has CDR1 WNHNN and CDR2 SYGVQD (reference sequence). V gave up 6 bases and J gave up 2 bases; unmatched junction bases: 5. This CDR3 comprises 14 residues. Clones were sequenced by immunoSEQ multiplex PCR, and TCRdb holds only the in-frame ones, with some missing. The sample includes roughly 59,000 clones, approximately 95% of them seen just once. Sequenced sample: PBMCs. This clonotype originated in a woman younger than 35 in good health and CMV-seropositive. The chain links TRBV10-1 to TRBJ2-3, with 7 positions matching TRBD1. The CDR3 loop reads CASSRTGDTDTQYF. Here the CDR3 DNA reads TGCGCCAGCAGCCGGACAGGCGACACAGATACGCAGTATTTT.